The 13 T cell receptor beta chains presented below share a single source sample, sequenced in a study of CD8 T cells in ankylosing spondylitis. MiXCR was run by TCRdb on the 5' RACE reads, yielding one entry per CDR3 protein. Of 250,000 or so distinct CDR3 sequences listed, under 30% were seen once; the top ten hold 0.6% to 0.75%. Sequenced sample: blood, either unsorted or a sorted T cell fraction (not recorded which). Receptor source: a male donor with ankylosing spondylitis or in good health (not recorded which).

The rearrangement links TRBV1 to TRBJ2-5; TRBD2, the table's D call, lacks a check against the DNA. TRBV1 counts as a pseudogene. There are 15 residues in the CDR3. The CDR3 region is CTSSQSRRPEETQYF. DNA for the CDR3: TGCACCAGCAGCCAAAGTCGCAGGCCCGAAGAGACCCAGTACTTC.

The chain carries TRBV6-5 and TRBJ2-1, with 7 bases lining up with TRBD1. The trim removed 2 bases at V and 7 bases at J, leaving 17 bases unmatched. From germline, CDR1 is MNHEY and CDR2 SVGAGI. This CDR3 has 18 residues. This chain's CDR3 is CASSYGPLGDRFGNEQFF. The CDR3 DNA sequence: TGTGCCAGCAGTTACGGGCCCCTGGGGGACAGATTTGGGAATGAGCAGTTCTTC.

This clonotype was detected many times. The chain recombines TRBV7-2 with TRBJ1-2, with D hard to call. Germline CDR1 and CDR2: SGHTA and FQGNSA. Trimming shortened V by 0 bases and J by 5 bases, and 13 bases separated the two germline ends. The CDR3 sequence is 15 residues long. The CDR3 spells CASSLAGEGKYGYTF. The CDR3 DNA follows: TGTGCCAGCAGCTTAGCTGGGGAGGGAAAGTATGGCTACACCTTC.

V is TRBV15 and J is TRBJ2-7, with D uncertain. This CDR3 comprises 14 residues. Per the germline V gene, CDR1 is LNHNV and CDR2 is YYDKDF (reference sequence). The germline V and J ends were trimmed by 0 bases and 0 bases, with 6 bases remaining between them. The CDR3 region has the DNA TGTGCCACCAGCAGAGACCAGGTCTCCTACGAGCAGTACTTC. It codes for CATSRDQVSYEQYF. Supplemented by reference TRBV15 and TRBJ2-7, the full variable domain reads DAMVIQNPRYQVTQFGKPVTLSCSQTLNHNVMYWYQQKSSQAPKLLFHYYDKDFNNEADTPDNFQSRRPNTSFCFLDIRSPGLGDTAMYLCATSRDQVSYEQYFGPGTRLTVT.

The CDR3 is CASSLQGRTDTQYF. The CDR3 DNA reads as TGTGCCAGCAGTTTGCAGGGCCGCACAGATACGCAGTATTTT. The rearrangement uses TRBV12-3 or TRBV12-4 and TRBJ2-3; D might be TRBD1 (5 bases). Trimming took 3 bases from V and 1 from J, leaving 8 bases between them. CDR3 size: 14 residues.

This clonotype occurred many times. This chain joins TRBV24-1 and TRBJ2-7; D possibly corresponds to TRBD1 (5 bases). This CDR3 is 13 amino acids long. Per germline, CDR1 KGHDR and CDR2 SFDVKD. Trimming took 5 bases from V and 4 from J, leaving 11 bases between them. The DNA of the CDR3 is TGTGCCACCAGTGGGTCTGGGGCTTACGAGCAGTACTTC. It translates to CATSGSGAYEQYF.

This clonotype was seen a handful of times. CDR3 in DNA: TGTGCCAGCAGACTCATGGACCGGAGCGATGAGCAGTTCTTC. Encoded protein: CASRLMDRSDEQFF. V is TRBV5-6 and J is TRBJ2-1; D is ambiguous. The CDR3 contains 14 residues. Germline V gene data show CDR1 as SGHDT and CDR2 as YYEEEE. V lost 5 bases to trimming and J lost 8 bases, with 17 bases between them.

This clonotype was found many times. The rearrangement links TRBV20-1 to TRBJ1-4, with TRBD1 matching 7 bases. The length of the CDR3 is 16 residues. CDR1 is DFQATT, CDR2 SNEGSKA, per germline (reference sequence). The trim removed 5 bases at V and 0 bases at J, leaving 9 bases unmatched. CDR3 in amino acids: CSARDRVHSTNEKLFF. In nucleotides, the CDR3 is TGCAGTGCTCGTGACAGGGTCCACTCAACTAATGAAAAACTGTTTTTT.

Ten or more counts support this clonotype. The chain employs TRBV4-2 and TRBJ2-5; 8 bases map to TRBD1. V dropped 0 bases and J dropped 2; count of bases not matched to a gene: 11. The CDR3 is made up of 18 amino acids. CDR1 is LGHNA, CDR2 YNFKEQ, per germline. In DNA form, the CDR3 reads TGTGCCAGCAGCCAAGATTTAAGGCAGGGGGCATCACAAGAGACCCAGTACTTC. This sequence encodes CASSQDLRQGASQETQYF.

There are a few counts of this clonotype. The chain is built from TRBV6-5 and TRBJ2-1; TRBD1 agrees at 9 bases. CDR3 length equals 14 residues. CDR1 is MNHEY, CDR2 SVGAGI, per germline. With 2 bases clipped from V and 8 bases from J, the junction kept 4 bases outside the gene matches. This CDR3 is CASSYRDRVYEQFF. CDR3 DNA sequence: TGTGCCAGCAGTTACAGGGACAGGGTCTATGAGCAGTTCTTC.

The J gene is TRBJ2-3, the V gene TRBV4-2; D is perhaps TRBD1 (6 bases). V shed 0 bases and J shed 1 base, with 11 bases lying between them. The CDR3 covers 16 residues. Germline values: CDR1 LGHNA, CDR2 YNFKEQ. CDR3 sequence (DNA): TGTGCCAGCAGCCAAGATCGGAGGACAGGCACAGATACGCAGTATTTT. Protein: CASSQDRRTGTDTQYF.

This clonotype was observed at least ten times. J is TRBJ2-5 and V is TRBV20-1; tentatively, D is TRBD2 (5 bases). Trimming removed 5 bases from V and 0 bases from J, with 13 bases in between. The germline V gene has CDR1 DFQATT and CDR2 SNEGSKA (reference sequence). CDR3 length: 14 amino acids. The chain's CDR3 is CSAWRAGDQETQYF. The DNA for the CDR3 is TGCAGTGCTTGGCGGGCGGGTGACCAAGAGACCCAGTACTTC.

DNA for the CDR3: TGCAGCGTTCGTATCCTAGCGGGGGCGAACACCGGGGAGCTGTTTTTT. Translating gives CSVRILAGANTGELFF. The rearrangement links TRBV29-1 to TRBJ2-2; the match to TRBD2 covers 10 bases. Germline lookup yields CDR1 SQVTM and CDR2 ANQGSEA. The CDR3 consists of 16 residues. V shed 5 bases, J shed 0 bases, and the junction held 6 bases outside the gene matches.